The 20 T cell receptor beta chains listed next were all sequenced from one sample in a study of CD4 and CD8 cells across lung adenocarcinoma regions (dated by TCRdb to 2016 to 2019). To prepare the library, PCR was applied. Sequencing took place on a HiSeq X Ten. TCRdb cleaned the public reads at Q25 with fastp, built clones with MiXCR and kept in-frame beta chains. Rows merge per CDR3 protein into single entries with the most common DNA and genes. The sample contains 9,000 or so distinct CDR3 sequences, approximately 55% of them found a single time. Around half of the sample is taken by the ten largest. The sequencing sample was made of CD8+ T cells from the margin of a lung tumor. Read against the paper, the sample's cell subset or site label means: tumor margin region. The receptors were gathered from a female donor with lung adenocarcinoma. The CD4 and CD8 labels of this study may be unreliable.

This clonotype is medium-sized within its sample. The chain recombines TRBV6-5 with TRBJ2-5; 7 bases are shared with TRBD2. Gene TRBJ2-7 matches the end of the DNA better, so the J call may be wrong. This CDR3 is 17 amino acids long. Per the germline V gene, CDR1 is MNHEY and CDR2 is SVGAGI. CDR3 protein: CASSLGRGGTVRYEQYF. The DNA for the CDR3 is TGTGCCAGCAGTTTGGGCCGGGGAGGGACTGTTAGGTACGAGCAGTACTTC.

Turning to this clonotype: At one end, the junction sequence differs from germline, possibly due to a read error. The genes are TRBV27 and TRBJ2-4; D is ambiguous. Germline loops: CDR1 MNHEY, CDR2 SMNVEV (reference sequence). This CDR3 contains 14 residues. In DNA form, the CDR3 reads TGTGCCAGCAGTTTCGAAAGAGTCACAGACATGCAGTACTTC. Its protein product is CASSFERVTDMQYF.

Sample share makes this clonotype medium-sized. The V gene is TRBV6-5, the J gene TRBJ2-1, with 13 bases matching TRBD2. Germline loops: CDR1 MNHEY, CDR2 SVGAGI. The CDR3 is 15 amino acids. After removal of 6 bases from V and 7 bases from J, the junction contained 6 bases not matched to a gene. CDR3 nucleotide sequence: TGTGCCAGCAGAACAAGACTAGCGGGAGGAAATGAGCAGTTCTTC. This sequence encodes CASRTRLAGGNEQFF.

A note on this clonotype: At one end, the junction sequence differs from germline, possibly due to a read error. The chain joins TRBV6-1 to TRBJ2-3; no definite D call. CDR3 length equals 12 residues. The germline CDR1 and CDR2 sequences are MNHNS and SASEGT. The CDR3 region is CASSDSGDMQYF. CDR3 in DNA: TGTGCCAGCAGTGATTCAGGAGATATGCAGTACTTT.

The J gene is TRBJ2-5, the V gene TRBV6-1; 9 positions match TRBD2. The germline gives CDR1 MNHNS, CDR2 SASEGT. The CDR3 totals 13 residues. V gave up 6 bases and J gave up 5 bases; unmatched junction bases: 4. CDR3 nucleotide sequence: TGTGCCAGCAGGACTAGCGGAGGGGAGACCCAGTACTTC. Residues: CASRTSGGETQYF.

Judged by abundance, this clonotype is large. The V call is TRBV10-2, the J call TRBJ2-3; D may match TRBD1 or TRBD2 (5 bases each). This CDR3 is built from 15 residues. V was cut by 5 bases and J by 2 bases, with 14 bases left in between. Germline CDR1 reads WSHSY; CDR2 reads SAAADI. CDR3 bases: TGCGCCAGCAGTACGACGGGACGGTACACAGATACGCAGTATTTT. It encodes CASSTTGRYTDTQYF.

With respect to this clonotype: An end of the junction does not agree with germline; a read error may underlie this. V and J are TRBV6-1 and TRBJ2-2; 8 bases match TRBD1. The CDR3 totals 15 residues. In germline, CDR1 is MNHNS, CDR2 SASEGT. CDR3 sequence: CASRRWTGNTEEQFF. The DNA of the CDR3 is TGTGCCAGCAGGCGATGGACAGGGAACACAGAGGAGCAGTTTTTT.

The chain couples TRBV12-3 or TRBV12-4 to TRBJ2-1; D perhaps matches TRBD1 (6 bases). CDR3 size: 15 residues. Trimming removed 8 bases from V and 8 bases from J, with 22 bases in between. This CDR3 is CASGSSGTRYDEQFF. In nucleotides, the CDR3 is TGTGCCAGCGGCTCATCGGGGACAAGATACGATGAGCAGTTCTTC.

This clonotype is classed as medium-sized. The rearrangement uses TRBV6-5 and TRBJ2-1; 11 nucleotides match TRBD2. The germline CDR1 and CDR2 sequences are MNHEY and SVGAGI. The CDR3 runs to 17 residues. Losses at the gene ends were 0 bases for V and 6 bases for J; bases not matched to a gene: 7. Here the CDR3 DNA reads TGTGCCAGCAGTTACTCGCTTAGCGGGGGGGCTATCAATGAGCAGTTCTTC. Its translation is CASSYSLSGGAINEQFF.

This chain connects TRBV28 to TRBJ1-1; D ambiguous. The CDR3 has 11 residues. Germline V gives CDR1 MDHEN, CDR2 SYDVKM. V shed 11 bases and J shed 8 bases, with 15 bases lying between them. This CDR3 reads CALETEQEAFF. The CDR3 region has the DNA TGTGCCCTAGAGACGGAACAAGAAGCTTTCTTT.

The genes are TRBV7-9 and TRBJ1-4; TRBD1 is a possible D gene (5 bases). Germline V gene data show CDR1 as SEHNR and CDR2 as FQNEAQ (reference sequence). V was shortened by 5 bases and J by 7 bases, with 14 bases between the two germline ends. This CDR3 has 14 residues. In nucleotides, the CDR3 is TGTGCCAGCAGCCCCGGGACGTCCGGTGAAAAACTGTTTTTT. This encodes CASSPGTSGEKLFF.

This clonotype occurred many times. The chain carries TRBV6-2 or TRBV6-3 and TRBJ2-2; D ambiguous. Trimming removed 0 bases at V and 5 bases at J, with 10 bases between. Germline CDR1 reads MNHEY; CDR2 reads SVGEGT. This CDR3 is built from 15 residues. The CDR3 loop is CASSYSGLTTGELFF. The CDR3 coding sequence is TGTGCCAGCAGTTACTCAGGCTTGACAACCGGGGAGCTGTTTTTT.

The gene calls are TRBV7-2 and TRBJ2-3, with 7 positions matching TRBD2. The CDR3 has 14 residues. Germline CDR1 is SGHTA and CDR2 is FQGNSA. V gave up 2 bases and J gave up 6 bases; unmatched junction bases: 5. The DNA for the CDR3 is TGTGCCAGCAGCTTATGGGGACTATCCGATACGCAGTATTTT. This translates into CASSLWGLSDTQYF.

This chain joins TRBV6-1 and TRBJ2-1, with D possibly TRBD2 on 6 matching bases. This CDR3 is 15 amino acids long. V was pared by 8 bases and J by 4 bases, with 18 bases between. Germline assignment: CDR1 MNHNS and CDR2 SASEGT. Here the CDR3 reads CASSAGTSTYNEQFF. In DNA, the CDR3 is TGTGCCAGCTCGGCAGGGACTTCCACTTACAATGAGCAGTTCTTC.

In this sample, this clonotype turned up many times. The chain links TRBV28 to TRBJ2-5; 7 nucleotides agree with TRBD2. Unmatched junction bases numbered 9, after V lost 3 bases and J lost 5 bases. The CDR3 totals 15 residues. Germline V gives CDR1 MDHEN, CDR2 SYDVKM. CDR3 coding DNA: TGTGCCAGCAGTTTCTCCGGGAGGAGGGCCGAGACCCAGTACTTC. This codes for CASSFSGRRAETQYF.

This clonotype was observed at least ten times. V and J are TRBV6-5 and TRBJ2-1, with 14 bases matching TRBD2. Germline assignment: CDR1 MNHEY and CDR2 SVGAGI. The CDR3 contains 14 residues. The junction had 6 bases not matched to a gene; V was cut back by 2 bases and J by 15 bases. Here the CDR3 reads CASSYGGTSGGLFF. CDR3 DNA sequence: TGTGCCAGCAGTTACGGGGGGACTAGCGGGGGCCTGTTCTTC.

In this sample, this clonotype is large. V is TRBV10-2 and J is TRBJ2-6, with 7 nucleotides matching TRBD1. This CDR3 has 16 amino acids. J gave up 2 bases and V 6 bases, and 7 bases lay outside the gene matches. CDR1 is WSHSY, CDR2 SAAADI, per germline. CDR3 loop: CASSPAQGAGANVLTF. The CDR3 nucleotides read TGCGCCAGCAGCCCCGCGCAGGGGGCTGGGGCCAACGTCCTGACTTTC.

This clonotype came up a few times. The chain couples TRBV3-1 to TRBJ2-4, with no clear D. This CDR3 region has 16 residues. The germline V gene encodes CDR1 LGHDT and CDR2 YNNKEL (reference sequence). The germline V and J ends were trimmed by 2 bases and 0 bases, with 11 bases remaining between them. CDR3 amino acids: CASSQSTSLAKNIQYF. CDR3 sequence (DNA): TGTGCCAGCAGCCAATCGACTTCGCTAGCCAAAAACATTCAGTACTTC.

This clonotype was found a few times. The gene calls are TRBV5-1 and TRBJ2-1; D call uncertain. The CDR3 is made up of 15 amino acids. Trimming shortened V by 2 bases and J by 5 bases, and 14 bases separated the two germline ends. The V gene's germline CDR1 is SGHRS and CDR2 YFSETQ. The CDR3 is CASSFLPSHHNEQFF. The CDR3 bases are TGCGCCAGCAGCTTTCTCCCTAGTCATCACAATGAGCAGTTCTTC. Full variable domain (rest looked up from reference TRBV5-1 and TRBJ2-1): KAGVTQTPRYLIKTRGQQVTLSCSPISGHRSVSWYQQTPGQGLQFLFEYFSETQRNKGNFPGRFSGRQFSNSRSEMNVSTLELGDSALYLCASSFLPSHHNEQFFGPGTRLTVL.

The rearrangement joins TRBV27 to TRBJ2-5, with D unclear. CDR3 length: 13 residues. V lost 5 bases to trimming and J lost 9 bases, with 16 bases between them. CDR1 is MNHEY, CDR2 SMNVEV, per germline (reference sequence). The CDR3 nucleotides read TGTGCCAGCAGTCTACGGTACCAAGACGCCCAGTACTTC. Translating it yields CASSLRYQDAQYF.